These 22 T cell receptor beta chains were all obtained from the same sample, sequenced in a study of CD8 T cells in Susac syndrome. RNA totalling roughly 0.45 to 1 ug underwent reverse transcription with random hexamers. TCRdb recomputed calls from the immunoSEQ multiplex PCR reads with MiXCR, one row per CDR3 protein. The sample lists a few hundred thousand distinct CDR3 sequences, 85% occurring once. The sequenced material came from CD8+ T cells from PBMCs. Receptors originate from a human donor with multiple sclerosis.

This sequence joins TRBV27 and TRBJ2-7, with D possibly TRBD2 on 6 matching bases. The germline CDR1 and CDR2 sequences are MNHEY and SMNVEV (reference sequence). The CDR3 contains 15 residues. V lost 3 bases and J 0 bases, leaving 12 bases between the germline ends. CDR3 sequence (DNA): TGTGCCAGCAGTTTCTCCGGGACTGCCTCCTACGAGCAGTACTTC. This gives the protein CASSFSGTASYEQYF.

The J gene is TRBJ1-4, the V gene TRBV25-1; D call uncertain. V gave up 2 bases and J gave up 0 bases, with 4 bases separating them. CDR3 length equals 14 residues. Germline CDR1 is MGHDK and CDR2 is SYGVNS. CDR3 protein: CASSEPATNEKLFF. CDR3 bases: TGTGCCAGCAGTGAACCTGCAACTAATGAAAAACTGTTTTTT.

The chain has TRBV2 and TRBJ2-7, with TRBD2 identical over 8 bases. The germline CDR1 and CDR2 sequences are SNHLY and FYNNEI. After removal of 6 bases from V and 2 bases from J, the junction contained 9 bases not matched to a gene. The CDR3 extends over 15 amino acids. Here the CDR3 reads CASRKGTSGAYEQYF. The CDR3 DNA follows: TGTGCCAGCAGAAAAGGGACTAGTGGGGCCTACGAGCAGTACTTC.

This sequence joins TRBV27 and TRBJ1-2; the D gene is possibly TRBD1 (6 bases). Germline V gene data show CDR1 as MNHEY and CDR2 as SMNVEV (reference sequence). This CDR3 is 16 amino acids long. The germline V and J ends were trimmed by 5 bases and 4 bases, with 20 bases remaining between them. The DNA of the CDR3 is TGTGCCAGCAGTCCAGAGGGGGTTGGGGATTCCTATGGCTACACCTTC. As protein: CASSPEGVGDSYGYTF.

The chain uses TRBV30 and TRBJ2-1; D is ambiguous. CDR1 GTSNPN and CDR2 SVGIG come from the germline V gene (reference sequence). This CDR3 region has 11 residues. The V end lost 4 bases, the J end lost 4 bases, and 5 bases lay between the germline ends. The CDR3 is CAWTTYNEQFF. DNA for the CDR3: TGTGCCTGGACGACTTACAATGAGCAGTTCTTC.

The chain carries TRBV10-3 and TRBJ2-3, with no clear D. The germline V gene encodes CDR1 ENHRY and CDR2 SYGVKD. V was trimmed by 9 bases and J by 0 bases, leaving 10 bases between them. The CDR3 is 13 residues long. The CDR3 is CAIGDGSTDTQYF. In DNA, the CDR3 is TGTGCCATAGGTGATGGGAGCACAGATACGCAGTATTTT.

The chain couples TRBV4-1 to TRBJ2-1; 7 bases align to TRBD2. From germline, CDR1 is MGHRA and CDR2 YSYEKL. Trimming removed 4 bases from V and 5 bases from J; junction bases left unmatched: 5. The CDR3 contains 14 residues. DNA for the CDR3: TGCGCCAGCAGCCTGGGAGGGCCAGACAATGAGCAGTTCTTC. Translation gives CASSLGGPDNEQFF.

A few counts support this clonotype. The chain has TRBV7-3 and TRBJ2-1, with 9 bases matching TRBD2. V trimming: 3 bases; J trimming: 4 bases; junction bases outside the gene matches: 10. The CDR3 loop spans 17 amino acids. The V gene's germline CDR1 is SGHTA and CDR2 FQGTGA. The CDR3 region is CASSFGAGGGSYNEQFF. Here the CDR3 DNA reads TGTGCCAGCAGCTTCGGAGCGGGAGGAGGGAGTTACAATGAGCAGTTCTTC. Using reference TRBV7-3 and TRBJ2-1 for the parts outside the CDR3, the full variable domain is GAGVSQTPSNKVTEKGKYVELRCDPISGHTALYWYRQSLGQGPEFLIYFQGTGAADDSGLPNDRFFAVRPEGSVSTLKIQRTERGDSAVYLCASSFGAGGGSYNEQFFGPGTRLTVL.

This clonotype was found once. The gene calls are TRBV7-9 and TRBJ2-4; possibly TRBD1 or TRBD2 for D (5 bases each). Between the trimmed V and J ends, which lost 5 bases and 1 base, there was a span of 12 bases. Germline lookup yields CDR1 SEHNR and CDR2 FQNEAQ (reference sequence). This CDR3 comprises 15 residues. The chain's CDR3 is CASSPRGDAKNIQYF. The CDR3 nucleotides are TGTGCCAGCAGCCCCCGAGGGGACGCCAAAAACATTCAGTACTTC.

The chain uses TRBV12-5 and TRBJ1-2; D gene unclear. Germline V lookup: CDR1 LGHNT, CDR2 FRNRAP. Trimming removed 0 bases from V and 6 bases from J, with 17 bases in between. This CDR3 contains 16 residues. DNA for the CDR3: TGTGCTAGTGGTTTGGTTCCCTTTAATACAAGCAATGGCTACACCTTC. It is translated as CASGLVPFNTSNGYTF.

The rearrangement links TRBV6-5 to TRBJ1-4; D not resolved. Trimming took 0 bases from V and 5 from J, leaving 13 bases between them. The CDR3 contains 16 residues. Per germline, CDR1 MNHEY and CDR2 SVGAGI. The CDR3, as DNA: TGTGCCAGCAGTTACTCGATAGGAGGGTTCAATGAAAAACTGTTTTTT. It codes for CASSYSIGGFNEKLFF.

CDR3 amino acids: CSASPGDRNEQYF. Written as DNA, the CDR3 is TGCAGTGCTAGTCCGGGGGATAGGAACGAGCAGTACTTC. The chain recombines TRBV20-1 with TRBJ2-7; TRBD2 is a possible D gene (6 bases). The CDR3 consists of 13 residues. CDR1 and CDR2 (germline): DFQATT, SNEGSKA (reference sequence). V was cut by 3 bases and J by 5 bases, with 14 bases left in between.

The V gene is TRBV4-2, the J gene TRBJ2-1; no firm D call. V dropped 4 bases and J dropped 5 bases, with 9 bases sitting between them. There are 13 residues in the CDR3. Germline CDR1 and CDR2: LGHNA and YNFKEQ. The CDR3 DNA reads TGTGCCAGCAGCCGCTTAAGTAACAATGAGCAGTTCTTC. This sequence encodes CASSRLSNNEQFF.

The chain joins TRBV29-1 to TRBJ1-2, with D maybe TRBD1 (6 bases). This CDR3 is 13 amino acids long. Trimming removed 4 bases at V and 4 bases at J, with 13 bases between. Germline CDR1 is SQVTM and CDR2 is ANQGSEA. CDR3 protein: CSVVPQDSYGYTF. The CDR3 DNA sequence: TGCAGCGTTGTTCCGCAGGACAGCTATGGCTACACCTTC. Together with reference TRBV29-1 and TRBJ1-2, the CDR3 gives the full variable domain: SAVISQKPSRDICQRGTSLTIQCQVDSQVTMMFWYRQQPGQSLTLIATANQGSEATYESGFVIDKFPISRPNLTFSTLTVSNMSPEDSSIYLCSVVPQDSYGYTFGSGTRLTVV.

This clonotype has just a few counts. A read error may produce the germline difference seen at one junction end. The chain has TRBV11-2 and TRBJ2-3; 15 bases are a match to TRBD2. The CDR3 is made up of 20 amino acids. Germline V gene sequence: CDR1 SGHAT, CDR2 FQNNGV. The CDR3 region is CASSLDTFGTSGRWADTQYF. The CDR3 nucleotides read TGTGCCAGCAGCCTAGACACTTTCGGGACTAGCGGGAGGTGGGCAGATACGCAGTATTTT.

The CDR3, as DNA: TGTGCCAGCAGCTCCCCCGTCAGCAGGGTGGAGACCCAGTACTTC. It translates to CASSSPVSRVETQYF. The chain employs TRBV9 and TRBJ2-5; possibly TRBD1 for D (5 bases). Between the trimmed V and J ends, which lost 4 bases and 5 bases, there was a span of 18 bases. CDR1 and CDR2 from the germline V gene are SGDLS and YYNGEE. The length of the CDR3 is 15 residues.

This chain links TRBV7-6 with TRBJ1-5, with D maybe TRBD1 (6 bases). CDR1 and CDR2 from the germline V gene are SGHVS and FNYEAQ. The ends were cut back, 0 bases at V and 7 bases at J, with 13 bases in the middle. This CDR3 is built from 15 residues. CDR3 sequence: CASSLATGPGQPQHF. CDR3 coding DNA: TGTGCCAGCAGCTTAGCCACAGGGCCGGGGCAGCCCCAGCATTTT.

The rearrangement joins TRBV21-1 to TRBJ2-7; whether TRBD1, the table's D call, matches the DNA was not checked. TRBV21-1 is a pseudogene. This CDR3 is built from 16 residues. Here the CDR3 reads CASSVRPGQGFDEQYF. CDR3 sequence (DNA): TGTGCCAGCAGCGTACGACCGGGACAGGGGTTCGACGAGCAGTACTTC.

The chain links TRBV24-1 to TRBJ2-5; D unclear. The ends were cut back, 5 bases at V and 3 bases at J, with 27 bases in the middle. Germline V gene data show CDR1 as KGHDR and CDR2 as SFDVKD. CDR3 length: 19 amino acids. The CDR3 loop is CATSGGPKTSVGLEETQYF. The CDR3 DNA reads TGTGCCACCAGTGGTGGTCCCAAAACGAGCGTAGGATTAGAAGAGACCCAGTACTTC.

The J gene is TRBJ2-1, the V gene TRBV19; D may be TRBD1 (6 bases). In germline, CDR1 is LNHDA, CDR2 SQIVND (reference sequence). CDR3 length: 18 amino acids. Trimming shortened V by 2 bases and J by 2 bases, and 19 bases separated the two germline ends. The chain's CDR3 is CASSIMFGRTATYNEQFF. DNA of the CDR3: TGTGCCAGTAGTATAATGTTCGGTAGGACAGCAACCTACAATGAGCAGTTCTTC.

The chain combines TRBV4-1 with TRBJ2-7, with TRBD2 identical over 10 bases. V lost 3 bases and J lost 0; bases outside the gene matches: 11. The germline V gene encodes CDR1 MGHRA and CDR2 YSYEKL. The CDR3 runs 18 residues. CDR3 DNA sequence: TGCGCCAGCAGCCAGGAACTGGCCTCTAGCGGGAGCTCCTACGAGCAGTACTTC. This encodes CASSQELASSGSSYEQYF.

The count of this clonotype is one. The chain joins TRBV19 to TRBJ1-5, with D perhaps TRBD1 (5 bases). The CDR3 is 15 residues long. V gave up 7 bases and J gave up 6 bases, with 19 bases separating them. Germline CDR1 reads LNHDA; CDR2 reads SQIVND (reference sequence). The CDR3 here is CASTRDQGGRQPQHF. Here the CDR3 DNA reads TGTGCCAGTACCAGGGACCAGGGAGGGCGTCAGCCCCAGCATTTT.